This TCR beta chain stems from a study of shared T cell receptors in the human thymus. Germline lookup yields CDR1 MGHRA and CDR2 YSYEKL. Germline trimming cut 1 base from V and 7 bases from J; bases unmatched to any gene: 7. This CDR3 region has 16 residues. This clone was seen a single time. This table comes from immunoSEQ multiplex PCR, and its TCRdb copy is limited to in-frame clones, with some not included. The sample lists around 730,000 clones; 70% to 90% were seen once. These same data were also listed under a study on human thymus T cells. That investigation notes: It was healthy Finnish infants having corrective surgery for congenital heart defects who were the donors. Resections from corrective heart surgery provided thymus tissue. Both thymic and peripheral blood repertoires showed apparently biased V and J usage.

The rearrangement joins TRBV4-1 to TRBJ2-2, with 9 bases fitting TRBD2. Sequencing used thymocytes. The receptor's source is a girl in the first two years of life with a congenital heart defect. The CDR3 sequence is CASSQVAASGDGELFF. In DNA form, the CDR3 reads TGCGCCAGCAGCCAAGTAGCGGCTAGCGGGGACGGGGAGCTGTTTTTT.